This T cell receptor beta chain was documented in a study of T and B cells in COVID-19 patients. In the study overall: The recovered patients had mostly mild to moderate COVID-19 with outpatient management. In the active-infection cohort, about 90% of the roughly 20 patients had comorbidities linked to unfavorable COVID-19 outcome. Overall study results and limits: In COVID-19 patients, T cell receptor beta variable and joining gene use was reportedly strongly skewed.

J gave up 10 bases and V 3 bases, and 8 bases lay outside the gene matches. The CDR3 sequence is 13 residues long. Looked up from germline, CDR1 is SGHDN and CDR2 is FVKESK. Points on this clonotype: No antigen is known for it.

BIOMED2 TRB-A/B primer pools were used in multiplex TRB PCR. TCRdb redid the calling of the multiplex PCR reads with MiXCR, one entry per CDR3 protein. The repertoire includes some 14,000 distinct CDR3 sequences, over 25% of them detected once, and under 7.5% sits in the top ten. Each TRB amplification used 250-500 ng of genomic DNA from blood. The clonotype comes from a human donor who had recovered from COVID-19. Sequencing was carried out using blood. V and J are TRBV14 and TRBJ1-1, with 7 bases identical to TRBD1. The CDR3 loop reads CASSQARQGSAFF. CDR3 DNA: TGTGCCAGCAGCCAGGCCCGACAGGGTTCAGCTTTCTTT.